Each of the 21 T cell receptor beta chains below was sequenced from the same sample in a study of blood T cell repertoires in COVID-19. Profiling relied on immunoSEQ multiplex PCR, and the TCRdb table lists in-frame clones only, not all of them. Of 180,000 or so clones in the sample, 85% to 90% are singletons; the top ten hold 6.2%. The source material was PBMCs or T cells enriched from blood (not recorded which). The receptors here all came from a man aged 35 to 55 who had recovered from COVID-19.

This chain uses TRBV7-9 with TRBJ1-2; D unclear. Germline-derived CDR1 and CDR2 are SEHNR and FQNEAQ (reference sequence). Between the trimmed V and J ends, which lost 6 bases and 3 bases, there was a span of 8 bases. This CDR3 is 12 amino acids long. DNA for the CDR3: TGTGCCAGCAGTTTCCAGGACTATGGCTACACCTTC. Translating it yields CASSFQDYGYTF.

This clone was picked up many times. The V gene is TRBV5-1, the J gene TRBJ2-7; TRBD1 matches 8 bases. In germline, CDR1 is SGHRS, CDR2 YFSETQ. CDR3 length: 12 amino acids. V was clipped by 7 bases and J by 0 bases; unmatched bases: 0. Here the CDR3 DNA reads TGCGCCAGCGGACAGGGCTCCTACGAGCAGTACTTC. It encodes CASGQGSYEQYF.

The rearrangement joins TRBV7-9 to TRBJ2-7; 9 positions agree with TRBD1. The germline V gene encodes CDR1 SEHNR and CDR2 FQNEAQ (reference sequence). J was trimmed by 6 bases and V by 2 bases; bases with no gene match: 5. CDR3 size: 14 residues. CDR3 sequence (DNA): TGTGCCAGCAGCTTAAGGGACAGGGTTTCCGAGCAGTACTTC. Protein: CASSLRDRVSEQYF.

This chain uses TRBV10-3 with TRBJ2-1; TRBD2 matches at 7 bases. The CDR3 extends over 16 amino acids. J gave up 3 bases and V 5 bases, and 10 bases lay outside the gene matches. The germline V gene has CDR1 ENHRY and CDR2 SYGVKD. In DNA, the CDR3 is TGTGCCATCAGTTGGATTAGCGGGTCTATCTACAATGAGCAGTTCTTC. Protein product: CAISWISGSIYNEQFF.

This chain links TRBV7-9 with TRBJ1-1; D uncertain. Germline CDR1 and CDR2: SEHNR and FQNEAQ (reference sequence). Trimming cost V 6 bases and J 5 bases, with 7 bases left between them. This CDR3 contains 11 residues. CDR3 DNA sequence: TGTGCCAGCAGTTTATATACTGAAGCTTTCTTT. This codes for CASSLYTEAFF.

This chain links TRBV6-1 with TRBJ2-2; D is perhaps TRBD2 (5 bases). CDR1 and CDR2 from the germline V gene are MNHNS and SASEGT. V lost 0 bases and J 5 bases, leaving 16 bases between the germline ends. The CDR3 consists of 17 residues. The CDR3, as DNA: TGTGCCAGCAGTGAAGCTTTTATAGGGAGTCGGACCGGGGAGCTGTTTTTT. It codes for CASSEAFIGSRTGELFF.

The gene calls are TRBV19 and TRBJ1-5; the match to TRBD1 covers 8 bases. CDR3 length: 12 amino acids. The germline V gene has CDR1 LNHDA and CDR2 SQIVND (reference sequence). The CDR3: CGTGPVGQPQHF. Here the CDR3 DNA reads TGTGGGACAGGGCCAGTGGGTCAGCCCCAGCATTTT.

V usage is TRBV10-2 and J usage is TRBJ1-4; the match to TRBD1 covers 9 bases. The junction had 6 bases not matched to a gene; V was cut back by 6 bases and J by 7 bases. The V gene's germline CDR1 is WSHSY and CDR2 SAAADI. The CDR3 runs 14 residues. The CDR3 DNA follows: TGCGCCAGCAGAAGCGGGACAGGGTTTGAAAAACTGTTTTTT. It is translated as CASRSGTGFEKLFF.

V gene TRBV9 combines with J gene TRBJ2-3, with TRBD2 matching over 7 bases. This CDR3 comprises 13 residues. Unmatched junction bases numbered 1, after V lost 4 bases and J lost 2 bases. Germline CDR1 and CDR2: SGDLS and YYNGEE. DNA of the CDR3: TGTGCCAGCAGCTGGGACTACACAGATACGCAGTATTTT. Residues: CASSWDYTDTQYF.

This clone is a singleton in its sample. The genes are TRBV6-1 and TRBJ1-5, with D possibly TRBD1 on 6 matching bases. Germline CDR1 is MNHNS and CDR2 is SASEGT. V lost 0 bases, J lost 3 bases, and 12 bases lay in between. The CDR3 is 16 amino acids. The CDR3 DNA follows: TGTGCCAGCAGTGAAGCGCTGGGGGACACCAATCAGCCCCAGCATTTT. Encoded protein: CASSEALGDTNQPQHF.

The V and J genes are TRBV3-1 (or the pseudogene TRBV3-2) and TRBJ2-3; TRBD2 might be the D (5 bases). With 1 base removed from V and 4 bases from J, the gap between germline ends came to 18 bases. The length of the CDR3 is 17 residues. CDR1 is LGHDT, CDR2 YNNKEL, per germline (reference sequence). This chain's CDR3 is CASSQGPRGLGADTQYF. In DNA, the CDR3 is TGTGCCAGCAGCCAAGGGCCACGTGGACTGGGAGCAGATACGCAGTATTTT.

This chain links TRBV12-3 or TRBV12-4 with TRBJ2-2, with 7 bases identical to TRBD2. The CDR3 covers 12 residues. The junction had 0 bases not matched to a gene; V was cut back by 6 bases and J by 5 bases. CDR3 amino acids: CASRGGTGELFF. The CDR3 DNA reads TGTGCCAGCAGGGGAGGGACCGGGGAGCTGTTTTTT.

The rearrangement joins TRBV14 to TRBJ2-1; tentative D call: TRBD1 (6 bases). The CDR3 runs 16 residues. Germline V gene data show CDR1 as SGHDN and CDR2 as FVKESK. V was pared by 1 base and J by 5 bases, with 15 bases between. CDR3 residues: CASSQVGQYPDNEQFF. The CDR3 coding sequence is TGTGCCAGCAGCCAAGTTGGACAGTACCCGGACAATGAGCAGTTCTTC.

V is TRBV5-1 and J is TRBJ1-4, with a weak D call TRBD1 (5 bases). CDR3 length equals 14 residues. Between the trimmed V and J ends, which lost 4 bases and 8 bases, there was a span of 15 bases. Looked up from germline, CDR1 is SGHRS and CDR2 is YFSETQ. CDR3 loop: CASSQATAGEKLFF. CDR3 coding DNA: TGCGCCAGCAGCCAGGCGACAGCCGGGGAAAAACTGTTTTTT.

The V call is TRBV6-1, the J call TRBJ1-1; D is perhaps TRBD1 (5 bases). V shed 3 bases and J shed 2 bases, with 10 bases lying between them. From germline, CDR1 is MNHNS and CDR2 SASEGT. This CDR3 contains 14 residues. This CDR3 reads CASSDFGGNTEAFF. DNA of the CDR3: TGTGCCAGCAGTGATTTCGGGGGAAACACTGAAGCTTTCTTT.

As concerns this clone: Other DNA sequences in the same sample also yield this CDR3. The chain is built from TRBV6-5 and TRBJ1-1; no reliable D call. Between the trimmed V and J ends, which lost 3 bases and 6 bases, there was a span of 14 bases. This CDR3 is 14 amino acids long. Germline V gene lookup returns CDR1 MNHEY and CDR2 SVGAGI. The CDR3 region is CASSYSTPRAEAFF. The CDR3 DNA reads TGTGCCAGCAGTTATTCAACCCCCCGCGCTGAAGCTTTCTTT.

The chain employs TRBV6-6 and TRBJ2-1, with 11 bases fitting TRBD2. CDR1 and CDR2 (germline): MNHNY, SVGAGI (reference sequence). Trimming cost V 0 bases and J 7 bases; bases outside gene matches: 5. The CDR3 is made up of 16 amino acids. The CDR3 region is CASSYSLAGGENEQFF. CDR3 DNA: TGTGCCAGCAGTTACTCATTAGCGGGAGGGGAAAATGAGCAGTTCTTC.

The rearrangement joins TRBV3-1 (or the pseudogene TRBV3-2) to TRBJ1-3, with D hard to call. This CDR3 spans 17 amino acids. Trimming took 6 bases from V and 1 from J, leaving 19 bases between them. The germline gives CDR1 LGHDT, CDR2 YNNKEL (reference sequence). The DNA for the CDR3 is TGTGCCAGCAGTCTCACGGCTAGACCTAAATCTGGAAACACCATATATTTT. Its protein product is CASSLTARPKSGNTIYF.

The V gene is TRBV4-1, the J gene TRBJ1-3, with a tentative D call TRBD1 (5 bases). CDR1 is MGHRA and CDR2 is YSYEKL in the germline V gene. V shed 0 bases and J shed 5 bases, with 11 bases lying between them. The CDR3 has 15 residues. The CDR3 bases are TGCGCCAGCAGCCAAGATCCTCAGGGCCGAAACACCATATATTTT. Its protein is CASSQDPQGRNTIYF.

The J gene is TRBJ1-5, the V gene TRBV6-1, with 7 bases that match TRBD1. The V gene end was trimmed by 5 bases and the J gene end by 3 bases; junction bases not matched to a gene: 4. The CDR3 contains 14 residues. Germline V gene lookup returns CDR1 MNHNS and CDR2 SASEGT. CDR3 sequence: CASSWDSFNQPQHF. The CDR3 DNA reads TGTGCCAGCAGTTGGGACAGCTTCAATCAGCCCCAGCATTTT.

The chain is built from TRBV28 and TRBJ1-2, with 7 bases aligning to TRBD1. Per germline, CDR1 MDHEN and CDR2 SYDVKM. There are 15 residues in the CDR3. The V segment lost 3 bases and the J segment 7 bases; nucleotides outside the gene matches: 11. CDR3 sequence (DNA): TGTGCCAGCAGTTTCTACAGGGGCCCTCACGGTGGCTACACCTTC. Protein: CASSFYRGPHGGYTF.